This entry features one T cell receptor (beta chain) sequence. This specimen belongs to a study of shared T cell receptors in the human thymus. TCRdb's table, derived via immunoSEQ multiplex PCR, lists solely in-frame clones and lacks some. The sample contains some 760,000 clones, approximately 85% of which appear only once. From germline, CDR1 is MNHNS and CDR2 SASEGT. The CDR3 has 16 amino acids. V lost 4 bases, J lost 0 bases, and 6 bases stayed unmatched. The sample was also linked to a second study, of human thymus T cells. In that study: Donors were healthy Finnish infants having corrective surgery for congenital heart defects. Thymus was obtained from resections taken during corrective heart surgery. Biased V and J segment usage appeared in thymus and peripheral blood. Reports from related research described highly overlapping thymic repertoires among unrelated individuals.

The sequenced material came from thymocytes. This sequence originates from a girl less than two years old with a congenital heart defect. This chain links TRBV6-1 with TRBJ1-1; TRBD1 aligns across 9 bases. The CDR3 region is CASSGDRVEMNTEAFF. In DNA form, the CDR3 reads TGTGCCAGCAGTGGGGACAGGGTTGAGATGAACACTGAAGCTTTCTTT.